These 28 T cell receptor beta chains were all obtained from the same sample, sequenced in a study of cytomegalovirus exposure and HLA in healthy donors. PCR primers comprised 60 Vbeta and 13 Jbeta primers. Sequenced by immunoSEQ multiplex PCR; TCRdb stores in-frame clones only, minus some. This table has approximately 160,000 clones, 77% appearing once. Sequenced sample: PBMCs. Receptors originate from a woman aged 30 to 39 in good health and CMV-seropositive.

The chain links TRBV5-1 to TRBJ2-1, with 9 bases lining up with TRBD2. There are 15 residues in the CDR3. The V gene end was trimmed by 6 bases and the J gene end by 6 bases; junction bases not matched to a gene: 10. In germline, CDR1 is SGHRS, CDR2 YFSETQ. The CDR3 region is CASKGGTSTSNEQFF. CDR3 in DNA: TGCGCCAGCAAGGGCGGGACTAGCACTTCCAATGAGCAGTTCTTC.

This clone has more than one count but fewer than ten. CDR3 sequence (DNA): TGCGCCAGCAGCCAGGGACTAGCGGGCAACTACGAGCAGTACTTC. It encodes CASSQGLAGNYEQYF. This chain joins TRBV4-1 and TRBJ2-7; TRBD2 matches 12 bases. From germline, CDR1 is MGHRA and CDR2 YSYEKL. Trimming cost V 3 bases and J 3 bases; bases outside gene matches: 3. This CDR3 is 15 amino acids long.

The CDR3 DNA follows: TGCGCCAGCAGCTACAGCTTCTCTAGCACAGATACGCAGTATTTT. It codes for CASSYSFSSTDTQYF. J is TRBJ2-3 and V is TRBV4-3; D remains ambiguous. CDR3 length: 15 residues. V lost 5 bases, J lost 0 bases, and 12 bases lay in between. Germline V CDR1 and CDR2: LGHNA, YSLEER.

The gene calls are TRBV11-3 and TRBJ1-2, with D possibly being TRBD1 (5 bases). CDR3 length: 14 residues. Trimming cost V 5 bases and J 1 base, with 11 bases left between them. Germline CDR1 is SGHNT and CDR2 is YENEEA. CDR3 region: CASSPGEVNYGYTF. The CDR3 coding sequence is TGTGCCAGCAGCCCGGGGGAGGTTAACTATGGCTACACCTTC.

This clone showed up just a few times. The chain is built from TRBV19 and TRBJ1-4; 8 bases line up with TRBD1. Trimming cost V 7 bases and J 6 bases; bases outside gene matches: 7. From germline, CDR1 is LNHDA and CDR2 SQIVND (reference sequence). This CDR3 region has 14 residues. This CDR3 reads CASTPDRDHEKLFF. DNA of the CDR3: TGTGCCAGTACCCCGGACAGGGACCATGAAAAACTGTTTTTT.

This rearrangement joins TRBV28 to TRBJ1-5, with TRBD1 matching over 8 bases. With V trimmed by 6 bases and J by 0 bases, 13 bases remained unmatched. Germline CDR1 reads MDHEN; CDR2 reads SYDVKM. The CDR3 is 18 residues long. The CDR3 sequence: CASRPGSGGLGSNQPQHF. The CDR3 DNA follows: TGTGCCAGCAGGCCCGGTTCAGGGGGCTTGGGTAGCAATCAGCCCCAGCATTTT.

The chain carries TRBV9 and TRBJ2-1, with 8 bases aligning to TRBD2. V shed 0 bases, J shed 9 bases, and the junction held 5 bases outside the gene matches. The CDR3 covers 14 residues. Germline V lookup: CDR1 SGDLS, CDR2 YYNGEE. The CDR3 sequence is CASSVGTSSGEQFF. The CDR3 bases are TGTGCCAGCAGCGTAGGGACTAGCTCCGGTGAGCAGTTCTTC.

The CDR3 DNA sequence: TGTGCCAGCCCCCTATCGGGTACGGGAGCGAGCGGAAACATTCAGTACTTC. This encodes CASPLSGTGASGNIQYF. This chain links TRBV7-2 with TRBJ2-4; D is perhaps TRBD2 (6 bases). In germline, CDR1 is SGHTA, CDR2 FQGNSA. The CDR3 extends over 17 amino acids. The V end lost 8 bases, the J end lost 6 bases, and 26 bases lay between the germline ends.

The chain has TRBV15 and TRBJ2-1; no clear D gene. CDR1 LNHNV and CDR2 YYDKDF come from the germline V gene (reference sequence). This CDR3 region has 16 residues. Trimming shortened V by 5 bases and J by 4 bases, and 18 bases separated the two germline ends. CDR3 amino acids: CATSPLLVESYNEQFF. CDR3 nucleotide sequence: TGTGCCACCAGCCCCCTTCTCGTTGAGTCATACAATGAGCAGTTCTTC.

The chain has TRBV27 and TRBJ2-1, with TRBD2 matching over 11 bases. CDR1 is MNHEY, CDR2 SMNVEV, per germline (reference sequence). J was trimmed by 7 bases and V by 0 bases; bases with no gene match: 11. This CDR3 has 18 amino acids. The CDR3 spells CASSLSGGLAAPRNEQFF. DNA for the CDR3: TGTGCCAGCAGTTTATCAGGGGGACTAGCGGCCCCTCGGAATGAGCAGTTCTTC.

The chain couples TRBV6-5 to TRBJ2-1; 8 nucleotides line up with TRBD2. Unmatched junction bases numbered 10, after V lost 8 bases and J lost 4 bases. The CDR3 loop spans 15 amino acids. Germline values: CDR1 MNHEY, CDR2 SVGAGI. Written as DNA, the CDR3 is TGTGCCAGCGCCAGATTAGCGGGGCGATACAATGAGCAGTTCTTC. Its translation is CASARLAGRYNEQFF.

The chain joins TRBV11-3 to TRBJ2-7; 7 bases are a match to TRBD1. Trimming took 5 bases from V and 4 from J; bases not matched to a gene: 11. CDR1 SGHNT and CDR2 YENEEA come from the germline V gene. This CDR3 is built from 15 residues. The CDR3 bases are TGTGCCAGCAGCCAAGGGGGCGGCGTTCCTTACGAGCAGTACTTC. It specifies CASSQGGGVPYEQYF.

The rearrangement links TRBV6-4 to TRBJ2-3; 8 bases fit TRBD2. After removal of 2 bases from V and 0 bases from J, the junction contained 1 base not matched to a gene. The CDR3 has 15 amino acids. The germline gives CDR1 MRHNA, CDR2 SNTAGT. CDR3 DNA sequence: TGTGCCAGCAGTGACACGGGGGGGAGCACAGATACGCAGTATTTT. This encodes CASSDTGGSTDTQYF.

V gene TRBV28 combines with J gene TRBJ2-7; 8 bases line up with TRBD1. The CDR3 runs to 15 residues. Germline-derived CDR1 and CDR2 are MDHEN and SYDVKM. Trimming cost V 6 bases and J 2 bases; bases outside gene matches: 9. The CDR3 nucleotides read TGTGCCAGCAGCTATGGACAGGGACTGGCCTACGAGCAGTACTTC. Residues: CASSYGQGLAYEQYF. The whole variable domain, filled in from reference TRBV28 and TRBJ2-7, reads DVKVTQSSRYLVKRTGEKVFLECVQDMDHENMFWYRQDPGLGLRLIYFSYDVKMKEKGDIPEGYSVSREKKERFSLILESASTNQTSMYLCASSYGQGLAYEQYFGPGTRLTVT.

This clone was picked up a small number of times. The chain is built from TRBV18 and TRBJ2-3; 7 nucleotides agree with TRBD2. The CDR3 length is 15 residues. V lost 0 bases, J lost 2 bases, and 2 bases stayed unmatched. CDR1 KGHSH and CDR2 LQKENI come from the germline V gene. The CDR3 DNA is TGTGCCAGCTCACCACCGGCGGGAGCCACAGATACGCAGTATTTT. Encoded protein: CASSPPAGATDTQYF.

V gene TRBV5-1 combines with J gene TRBJ2-3; TRBD2 agrees at 7 bases. The germline V gene has CDR1 SGHRS and CDR2 YFSETQ. With V trimmed by 0 bases and J by 3 bases, 4 bases remained unmatched. The CDR3 length is 15 residues. The CDR3 DNA is TGCGCCAGCAGCTTGGGGGGGGGTTTGACAGATACGCAGTATTTT. Amino acids: CASSLGGGLTDTQYF.

The J gene is TRBJ1-2, the V gene TRBV12-5, with 12 nucleotides matching TRBD1. Per germline, CDR1 LGHNT and CDR2 FRNRAP. The CDR3 length is 15 residues. With 4 bases clipped from V and 6 bases from J, the junction kept 6 bases outside the gene matches. CDR3 sequence: CASGSGQGARNGYTF. In nucleotides, the CDR3 is TGTGCTAGTGGTTCGGGACAGGGGGCTAGGAATGGCTACACCTTC. The full variable domain, in which reference TRBV12-5 and TRBJ1-2 provide the parts outside the CDR3, is DARVTQTPRHKVTEMGQEVTMRCQPILGHNTVFWYRQTMMQGLELLAYFRNRAPLDDSGMPKDRFSAEMPDATLATLKIQPSEPRDSAVYFCASGSGQGARNGYTFGSGTRLTVV.

The chain uses TRBV7-3 and TRBJ1-1, with D tentatively TRBD1 (5 bases). Germline V CDR1 and CDR2: SGHTA, FQGTGA. V was trimmed by 5 bases and J by 0 bases, leaving 7 bases between them. This CDR3 contains 13 residues. CDR3 amino acids: CASSTGLNTEAFF. In DNA form, the CDR3 reads TGTGCCAGCAGCACAGGTTTGAACACTGAAGCTTTCTTT. The entire variable domain, with the rest obtained from reference TRBV7-3 and TRBJ1-1, is as follows: GAGVSQTPSNKVTEKGKYVELRCDPISGHTALYWYRQSLGQGPEFLIYFQGTGAADDSGLPNDRFFAVRPEGSVSTLKIQRTERGDSAVYLCASSTGLNTEAFFGQGTRLTVV.

V and J are TRBV29-1 and TRBJ1-4; the D is unclear. The length of the CDR3 is 16 residues. Trimming took 6 bases from V and 8 from J, leaving 25 bases between them. Germline V gene lookup returns CDR1 SQVTM and CDR2 ANQGSEA. The CDR3 loop reads CSVTLGRQINWEKLFF. The DNA for the CDR3 is TGCAGCGTCACCCTAGGGAGGCAGATTAATTGGGAAAAACTGTTTTTT.

The chain links TRBV27 to TRBJ2-3, with D maybe TRBD2 (7 bases). V was clipped by 5 bases and J by 1 base, with 19 bases between them. This CDR3 contains 17 residues. Germline V gives CDR1 MNHEY, CDR2 SMNVEV (reference sequence). The CDR3 DNA reads as TGTGCCAGCAGTACCAGATCTCGGGGGGCGGGCACAGATACGCAGTATTTT. Protein sequence: CASSTRSRGAGTDTQYF.

The V gene is TRBV5-5, the J gene TRBJ1-5; tentative D call: TRBD1 (5 bases). The CDR3 loop spans 15 amino acids. V lost 4 bases to trimming and J lost 1 base, with 12 bases between them. Germline V gene sequence: CDR1 SGHKS, CDR2 YYEKEE (reference sequence). DNA for the CDR3: TGTGCCAGCAGCAACAGGATAAGGAGCAATCAGCCCCAGCATTTT. This translates into CASSNRIRSNQPQHF. The full variable domain, its missing parts supplied by reference TRBV5-5 and TRBJ1-5, is DAGVTQSPTHLIKTRGQQVTLRCSPISGHKSVSWYQQVLGQGPQFIFQYYEKEERGRGNFPDRFSARQFPNYSSELNVNALLLGDSALYLCASSNRIRSNQPQHFGDGTRLSIL.

In its sample, this clone was seen a few times. The chain couples TRBV5-6 to TRBJ2-7, with D tentatively TRBD2 (5 bases). The V gene lost 2 bases and the J gene lost 3 bases, with 12 bases spanning the gap. Germline loops: CDR1 SGHDT, CDR2 YYEEEE. CDR3 length: 14 amino acids. In nucleotides, the CDR3 is TGTGCCAGCAGCTTAGTAGGGAGTTACTACGAGCAGTACTTC. This translates into CASSLVGSYYEQYF.

The chain recombines TRBV11-3 with TRBJ1-2; TRBD1 aligns across 10 bases. The trim removed 3 bases at V and 8 bases at J, leaving 9 bases unmatched. The CDR3 runs 15 residues. The V gene's germline CDR1 is SGHNT and CDR2 YENEEA. CDR3 residues: CASSLVDRGRGGYTF. Here the CDR3 DNA reads TGTGCCAGCAGCTTGGTAGACAGGGGGCGAGGAGGCTACACCTTC.

This rearrangement joins TRBV19 to TRBJ2-5; TRBD2 aligns across 10 bases. This CDR3 region has 15 residues. The germline gives CDR1 LNHDA, CDR2 SQIVND (reference sequence). V dropped 6 bases and J dropped 2; count of bases not matched to a gene: 6. Here the CDR3 reads CASRAGGTEQETQYF. The CDR3 bases are TGTGCCAGTAGAGCGGGGGGGACAGAGCAAGAGACCCAGTACTTC.

This clone was found a few times. J is TRBJ2-7 and V is TRBV7-8; no firm D call. V was pared by 1 base and J by 0 bases, with 10 bases between. Germline loops: CDR1 SGHVS, CDR2 FQNEAQ. This CDR3 region has 15 residues. The CDR3 is CASSLGDSRSYEQYF. The CDR3 bases are TGTGCCAGCAGCTTAGGAGACTCACGCTCCTACGAGCAGTACTTC.

The genes are TRBV6-1 and TRBJ2-5, with D possibly TRBD1 on 5 matching bases. Per the germline V gene, CDR1 is MNHNS and CDR2 is SASEGT. The CDR3 has 15 residues. V was clipped by 4 bases and J by 5 bases, with 17 bases between them. CDR3 region: CASSGSIGAVETQYF. The CDR3, as DNA: TGTGCCAGCAGTGGGTCCATAGGGGCGGTCGAGACCCAGTACTTC.

This clone was seen a few times. The V and J genes are TRBV4-2 and TRBJ2-4; TRBD2 is a possible D gene (5 bases). Trimming took off 1 base at V and 6 bases at J, with 16 bases between the two ends. The CDR3 covers 16 residues. The germline gives CDR1 LGHNA, CDR2 YNFKEQ. In DNA, the CDR3 is TGTGCCAGCAGCCAAGTGGTCCAGGAGGCAGGAAACATTCAGTACTTC. It encodes CASSQVVQEAGNIQYF.

The CDR3 loop reads CASSPRGFDEAFF. In DNA form, the CDR3 reads TGTGCCAGCAGCCCAAGGGGGTTTGATGAAGCTTTCTTT. The rearrangement links TRBV7-2 to TRBJ1-1; TRBD1 is a possible D gene (6 bases). This CDR3 contains 13 residues. V was cut by 5 bases and J by 7 bases, with 14 bases left in between. Germline CDR1 reads SGHTA; CDR2 reads FQGNSA.